A single sample gave rise to the 5 T cell receptor beta chains below, sequenced in a study of T-cell memory formation after mild COVID-19. A single record per CDR3 protein comes from TCRdb applying MiXCR to the 5' RACE reads. The data show roughly 280,000 distinct CDR3 sequences, roughly 15% seen once. The sequencing sample was made of PBMCs or a T cell subset sorted from them (not recorded which). The receptor set was obtained from a man between 18 and 35 years old who had mild COVID-19 (a few samples of this study predate the infection). Cell type and time point are not known.

V gene TRBV7-7 combines with J gene TRBJ1-1; D is uncertain. Germline values: CDR1 SSHAT, CDR2 FNYEAQ (reference sequence). With 2 bases removed from V and 3 bases from J, the gap between germline ends came to 7 bases. The CDR3 spans 13 residues. CDR3 DNA sequence: TGTGCCAGCAGCTTATCGATGGACACTGAAGCTTTCTTT. Translating gives CASSLSMDTEAFF.

This clonotype showed up just a few times. The V gene is TRBV29-1, the J gene TRBJ2-1; TRBD2 matches at 8 bases. Trimming removed 4 bases from V and 8 bases from J; junction bases left unmatched: 7. Germline CDR1 is SQVTM and CDR2 is ANQGSEA. This CDR3 is 13 amino acids long. The CDR3 DNA is TGCAGCGTTGGGACTAGCTTTGTAGATGAGCAGTTCTTC. Its translation is CSVGTSFVDEQFF.

This clonotype was seen more than once but under ten times. This chain links TRBV7-9 with TRBJ2-1, with 16 bases matching TRBD2. The germline CDR1 and CDR2 sequences are SEHNR and FQNEAQ (reference sequence). The junction had 7 bases not matched to a gene; V was cut back by 5 bases and J by 6 bases. The CDR3 totals 17 residues. The CDR3 coding sequence is TGTGCCAGCAGCCACGGGACTAGCGGGGGGGCTGTCAATGAGCAGTTCTTC. Protein: CASSHGTSGGAVNEQFF.

This clonotype was detected a few times. CDR3: CSASGGATNEKLFF. The CDR3 DNA sequence: TGCAGTGCTAGTGGCGGCGCAACTAATGAAAAACTGTTTTTT. The chain carries TRBV20-1 and TRBJ1-4; D remains unclear. Germline assignment: CDR1 DFQATT and CDR2 SNEGSKA (reference sequence). Trimming removed 3 bases at V and 0 bases at J, with 8 bases between. The CDR3 length is 14 residues.

This clonotype turned up a few times. This sequence joins TRBV9 and TRBJ1-1, with D unresolved. Germline loops: CDR1 SGDLS, CDR2 YYNGEE. The ends were cut back, 4 bases at V and 1 base at J, with 11 bases in the middle. This CDR3 region has 14 residues. CDR3 in amino acids: CASSKRTGNTEAFF. The CDR3, as DNA: TGTGCCAGCAGCAAGCGGACGGGGAACACTGAAGCTTTCTTT. The full variable domain, its missing parts supplied by reference TRBV9 and TRBJ1-1, is DSGVTQTPKHLITATGQRVTLRCSPRSGDLSVYWYQQSLDQGLQFLIQYYNGEERAKGNILERFSAQQFPDLHSELNLSSLELGDSALYFCASSKRTGNTEAFFGQGTRLTVV.